These T cell receptor beta chains were read from a single sample in a study of blood T cell repertoires in COVID-19. The data were produced by immunoSEQ multiplex PCR, yet TCRdb's version contains in-frame clones alone and is incomplete. The sample includes about 74,000 clones, approximately 76% of them seen just once. The source material was peripheral blood. All receptors derive from a man between 70 and 80 years old with active or convalescent COVID-19. The CDR3 runs from the conserved cysteine through the conserved F or W. A D gene is named only where the DNA matches it firmly. Expanded clones get a size class; other rows say once, few or many, or leave the size out.

abundance	v_gene	j_gene	d_gene	CDR3aa	CDR3nt
NA	TRBV7-2	TRBJ1-2	TRBD1	CASSQGGQNYGYTF	TGTGCCAGCAGCCAAGGGGGACAGAACTATGGCTACACCTTC
NA	TRBV6-1	TRBJ1-6	NA	CASSEPAGTGPLHF	TGTGCCAGCAGTGAACCGGCGGGGACGGGACCCCTCCACTTT
few	TRBV9	TRBJ2-5	NA	CASSQGFSRETQYF	TGTGCCAGCAGCCAGGGTTTCAGCAGGGAGACCCAGTACTTC
NA	TRBV3-1/TRBV3-2	TRBJ2-7	TRBD2	CASSFASGGTYEQYF	TGTGCCAGCAGCTTCGCTAGCGGGGGGACCTACGAGCAGTACTTC
NA	TRBV4-1	TRBJ2-7	NA	CASGPLGPRSLNYEQYF	TGCGCCAGCGGACCCCTGGGGCCGCGGTCCCTCAACTACGAGCAGTACTTC
NA	TRBV6-5	TRBJ1-2	NA	CASITWSENLVGYTF	TGTGCCAGCATCACTTGGTCGGAAAACCTAGTTGGCTACACCTTC
once	TRBV29-1	TRBJ2-5	NA	CSVALAETQYF	TGCAGCGTAGCGCTGGCGGAGACCCAGTACTTC
NA	TRBV4-2	TRBJ1-3	NA	CASSQPTGSSGNTIYF	TGTGCCAGCAGCCAACCTACAGGGAGCTCTGGAAACACCATATATTTT
NA	TRBV6-6	TRBJ1-2	NA	CASSSSRGGYGYTF	TGTGCCAGCAGCTCATCCCGGGGGGGCTATGGCTACACCTTC
NA	TRBV11-2	TRBJ2-5	TRBD2	CASSSGGAIGETQYF	TGTGCCAGCAGCTCCGGGGGGGCGATAGGGGAGACCCAGTACTTC
NA	TRBV7-8	TRBJ2-5	NA	CASSLTGKTQYF	TGTGCCAGCAGCTTGACAGGCAAGACCCAGTACTTC
NA	TRBV6-5	TRBJ1-2	TRBD1	CASSYSPLTGGAGYTF	TGTGCCAGCAGTTACTCGCCCCTTACAGGGGGCGCAGGCTACACCTTC
NA	TRBV4-2	TRBJ2-2	TRBD2	CASSQVSVAGDYTGELFF	TGTGCCAGCAGCCAAGTCAGTGTCGCGGGGGACTACACCGGGGAGCTGTTTTTT
NA	TRBV28	TRBJ1-4	NA	CASTIGAEVEKLFF	TGTGCCAGCACCATAGGGGCCGAAGTGGAAAAACTGTTTTTT
NA	TRBV29-1	TRBJ2-1	TRBD2	CSLRTSGGYYNEQFF	TGCAGCTTAAGGACTAGCGGGGGATATTACAATGAGCAGTTCTTC
few	TRBV11-3	TRBJ2-3	NA	CASSFSLLDTQYF	TGTGCCAGCAGTTTCAGTCTCCTCGATACGCAGTATTTT
NA	TRBV3-1/TRBV3-2	TRBJ2-5	TRBD2	CASSRAGTSGSKTQYF	TGTGCCAGCAGCCGAGCCGGGACTAGCGGTAGTAAGACCCAGTACTTC
once	TRBV30	TRBJ2-2	NA	CAWSVQNTGELFF	TGTGCCTGGAGTGTCCAGAACACCGGGGAGCTGTTTTTT
NA	TRBV28	TRBJ2-4	NA	CASSPSTGFQYF	TGTGCCAGCAGTCCATCCACAGGGTTTCAGTACTTC
NA	TRBV9	TRBJ1-2	NA	CASSVASGSRGYTF	TGTGCCAGCAGCGTAGCTAGCGGAAGTCGCGGCTACACCTTC
many	TRBV5-6	TRBJ2-1	NA	CASSLFSDEQFF	TGTGCCAGCAGCTTGTTTAGCGATGAGCAGTTCTTC
NA	TRBV2	TRBJ1-6	NA	CASSGGQGLDSPLHF	TGTGCCAGCAGTGGAGGGCAGGGGTTGGATTCACCCCTCCACTTT
NA	TRBV28	TRBJ1-2	TRBD1	CASTRQGLKGYTF	TGTGCCAGCACTCGACAGGGGCTAAAGGGCTACACCTTC
NA	TRBV30	TRBJ2-6	TRBD1	CALRQGESGANVLTF	TGTGCCTTAAGACAGGGGGAGTCTGGGGCCAACGTCCTGACTTTC
few	TRBV2	TRBJ2-7	TRBD1	CASRQGLYEQYF	TGTGCCAGCCGACAGGGCCTCTACGAGCAGTACTTC
NA	TRBV7-7	TRBJ2-5	TRBD2	CASSSGGGETQYF	TGTGCCAGCAGCTCGGGGGGAGGAGAGACCCAGTACTTC
NA	TRBV18	TRBJ2-7	TRBD1	CASSKTGNGEQYF	TGTGCCAGCTCCAAGACAGGGAATGGGGAGCAGTACTTC
medium-sized	TRBV7-9	TRBJ2-7	NA	CASSPPGQGHREQYF	TGTGCCAGCAGCCCCCCGGGGCAGGGGCATAGGGAGCAGTACTTC
NA	TRBV28	TRBJ1-4	NA	CASSSGTTEKLFF	TGTGCCAGCAGCTCCGGGACAACAGAAAAACTGTTTTTT
NA	TRBV30	TRBJ2-5	NA	CAWSTNTAQYF	TGTGCCTGGAGTACTAACACGGCCCAGTACTTC
NA	TRBV28	TRBJ1-6	NA	CASSLPFTAGASPLHF	TGTGCCAGCAGTTTACCTTTCACCGCAGGGGCTTCACCCCTCCACTTT
NA	TRBV27	TRBJ2-2	NA	CASSSTNTGELFF	TGTGCCAGCAGTTCAACGAACACCGGGGAGCTGTTTTTT
NA	TRBV2	TRBJ2-5	TRBD2	CASRRERGGGETQYF	TGTGCCAGCAGAAGGGAGCGGGGGGGCGGAGAGACCCAGTACTTC
few	TRBV7-2	TRBJ1-5	TRBD1	CASSPDVTGQTNQPQHF	TGTGCCAGCAGTCCGGATGTCACGGGACAGACCAATCAGCCCCAGCATTTT
few	TRBV6-5	TRBJ2-5	NA	CASTDSGEETQYF	TGTGCCAGCACCGACTCCGGTGAAGAGACCCAGTACTTC
NA	TRBV11-2	TRBJ2-1	TRBD1	CASSSSGTGVSEQFF	TGTGCCAGCAGCTCGTCCGGGACAGGGGTTTCTGAGCAGTTCTTC
many	TRBV6-5	TRBJ1-1	NA	CASNLRRTSNTEAFF	TGTGCCAGCAACCTGAGGAGAACCTCGAACACTGAAGCTTTCTTT
NA	TRBV28	TRBJ2-3	NA	CASSLTLTSTDTQYF	TGTGCCAGCAGTTTAACTTTAACTAGCACAGATACGCAGTATTTT
NA	TRBV15	TRBJ1-2	TRBD1	CATSPRTGKDYGYTF	TGTGCCACCAGCCCGCGGACAGGGAAGGACTATGGCTACACCTTC
NA	TRBV18	TRBJ2-7	NA	CASSHRTGPNSYEQYF	TGTGCCAGCTCACACCGAACAGGGCCAAACTCCTACGAGCAGTACTTC
NA	TRBV30	TRBJ1-3	NA	CAWSPLTGFGGNTIYF	TGTGCCTGGAGTCCACTAACAGGGTTTGGTGGAAACACCATATATTTT
few	TRBV6-5	TRBJ2-1	NA	CATLGSDNEQFF	TGTGCCACCCTGGGCTCCGACAATGAGCAGTTCTTC
NA	TRBV7-8	TRBJ1-4	TRBD1	CASSITGTGDYSYAEKLFF	TGTGCCAGCAGCATCACCGGGACAGGGGACTATTCGTACGCTGAAAAACTGTTTTTT
once	TRBV2	TRBJ2-3	NA	CASNKDGGTDTQYF	TGTGCCAGCAACAAGGACGGGGGCACAGATACGCAGTATTTT